Listed below are T cell receptor beta chains from one sample, sequenced in a study of CXCR3-negative and CXCR3-positive naive CD8 T cells. Each CDR3 protein gets one entry in TCRdb, which reprocessed the 5' RACE reads and gives no DNA. This listing includes some 50,000 distinct CDR3 sequences. Sequenced sample: naive CXCR3+ CD8+ T cells from blood. All receptors derive from a human donor in good health. Some clones in this sample may be carry-over from other donors' samples. CDR3s include the opening cysteine and the closing phenylalanine or tryptophan.

j_gene,v_gene,len,CDR3aa
TRBJ2-7,TRBV5-1,12,CASSLKIGEQYF
TRBJ2-1,TRBV29-1,14,CSVGVRGAANEQFF
TRBJ1-5,TRBV10-3,17,CAISRDRGPLSNQPQHF
TRBJ2-7,TRBV29-1,13,CSVSGGSSYEQYF
TRBJ1-1,TRBV24-1,13,CATSDLRGTEAFF
TRBJ2-7,TRBV7-9,14,CASSLGTGLYEQYF
TRBJ2-2,TRBV4-3,17,CASSQDGRGAFTGELFF
TRBJ2-1,TRBV6-2/TRBV6-3,17,CASTLTVTGGPYNEQFF
TRBJ2-7,TRBV4-3,13,CASSQDPGFEQYF
TRBJ1-2,TRBV12-3/TRBV12-4,13,CASSPFAGGADAF
TRBJ2-1,TRBV10-3,18,CAISDLTSGGPSYNEQFF
TRBJ2-7,TRBV2,17,CASSTLRTGTSPAEQYF
TRBJ1-1,TRBV28,13,CASSLGQGALAFF
TRBJ1-2,TRBV4-1,15,CASSQEPGQVHGYTF
TRBJ2-5,TRBV29-1,14,CSVEPGGPLETQYF
TRBJ2-2,TRBV4-2,17,CASSFFGAGPYTGELFF
TRBJ2-7,TRBV11-2,17,CASSAEPPGLATHEQYF
TRBJ2-1,TRBV29-1,15,CSVEDLLTNYNEQFF
TRBJ2-3,TRBV5-8,13,CANSFGGTDTQYF
TRBJ2-1,TRBV12-3/TRBV12-4,13,CASRIAGGPEQFF
TRBJ1-3,TRBV4-3,16,CASSQGLQYSGNTIYF
TRBJ1-1,TRBV29-1,13,CSVPPVGQGEAFF
TRBJ1-1,TRBV5-1,17,CASSLDCTASADTEAFF
TRBJ2-7,TRBV20-1,14,CSASTSGGFYEQYF
TRBJ1-5,TRBV12-3/TRBV12-4,15,CASSSLAFSNQPQHF
TRBJ2-2,TRBV7-2,17,CASSSTGTSGGHGELFF
TRBJ2-3,TRBV28,15,CASSLTSGTSDTQYF
TRBJ2-2,TRBV12-3/TRBV12-4,16,CASSFGDRINTGELFF
TRBJ2-2,TRBV10-1,17,CASSESQAGVNTGELFF
TRBJ2-3,TRBV5-1,15,CASSQGLAPEYTQYF
TRBJ1-5,TRBV9,14,CASSPGLWNQPQHF
TRBJ1-4,TRBV25-1,13,CASSESGDEKLFF
TRBJ2-3,TRBV14,15,CASSQAGALTDTQYF
TRBJ1-1,TRBV6-2/TRBV6-3,13,CASSREINTEAFF
TRBJ2-1,TRBV11-3,15,CASSARTSGGNEQFF
TRBJ2-5,TRBV12-3/TRBV12-4,15,CASTHPGGARQTQYF
TRBJ1-5,TRBV12-3/TRBV12-4,12,CASSSLGQPQHF
TRBJ1-1,TRBV7-6,18,CASSLGFGGPGPRTEAFF
TRBJ2-5,TRBV3-1,14,CASTERGRGETQYF
TRBJ1-1,TRBV20-1,13,CSARDSLHTEAFF
TRBJ2-6,TRBV5-6,16,CASSPGSSSGANVLTF
TRBJ1-1,TRBV2,15,CASSVFRAWDTEAFF